This T cell receptor beta chain was sequenced in a study of a mutant IDH1 vaccine in newly diagnosed glioma. Comments on this clone: What it binds is not known.

Repertoires were generated with immunoSEQ multiplex PCR, while TCRdb's copy carries only in-frame clones and drops some. The sample has more than 55,000 clones; around 80% are singletons. The time point: week 35, safety follow-up. Every single dose of the vaccine, 300 ug of mutant IDH1 20-mer peptide, came with topical imiquimod. The donors had new WHO grade 3 or 4 astrocytomas; these were IDH1-mutant and ATRX-lost. This CDR3 is built from 17 residues. Germline lookup yields CDR1 SGHRS and CDR2 YFSETQ. Trimming left V 1 base short and J 6 bases short, with 21 bases between. The source material was PBMCs, sampled from a glioma patient whose treatment included an IDH1 peptide vaccine. This chain uses TRBV5-1 with TRBJ2-3; D unresolved. This TCR was sampled from a man aged 25 to 45 with glioma. The CDR3 loop reads CASSLNPLPTGQDTQYF. The CDR3 DNA sequence: TGCGCCAGCAGCTTGAATCCCCTCCCGACTGGCCAGGATACGCAGTATTTT.